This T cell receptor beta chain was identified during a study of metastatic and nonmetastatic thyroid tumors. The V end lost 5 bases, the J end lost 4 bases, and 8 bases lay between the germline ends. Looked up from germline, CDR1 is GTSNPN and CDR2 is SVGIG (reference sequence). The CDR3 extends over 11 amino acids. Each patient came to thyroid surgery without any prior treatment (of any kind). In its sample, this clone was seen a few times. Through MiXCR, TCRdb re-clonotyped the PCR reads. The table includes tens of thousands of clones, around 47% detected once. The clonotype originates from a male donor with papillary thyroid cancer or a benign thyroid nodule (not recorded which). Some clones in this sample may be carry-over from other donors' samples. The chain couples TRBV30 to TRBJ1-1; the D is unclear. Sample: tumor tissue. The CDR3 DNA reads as TGTGCCTGGTTGCGTGCCACTGAAGCTTTCTTT. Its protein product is CAWLRATEAFF. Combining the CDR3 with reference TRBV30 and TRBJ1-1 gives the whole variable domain SQTIHQWPATLVQPVGSPLSLECTVEGTSNPNLYWYRQAAGRGLQLLFYSVGIGQISSEVPQNLSASRPQDRQFILSSKKLLLSDSGFYLCAWLRATEAFFGQGTRLTVV.